These 29 T cell receptor beta chains share one sample of origin, sequenced in a study of Graves' ophthalmopathy and Graves' hyperthyroidism. RNA transcripts yielded amplified TCR beta CDR3 regions. HTBI primers were used in a first-round RT-PCR, which preceded a second-round multiplex PCR. Each CDR3 protein is one row after TCRdb ran MiXCR on the multiplex PCR reads. The sample carries hundreds of thousands of distinct CDR3 sequences, roughly 41% recorded once. Sequencing input: peripheral blood. Receptors were obtained from an adult man with Graves' ophthalmopathy.

The chain recombines TRBV6-5 with TRBJ1-2; no definite D call. The CDR3 has 17 residues. V dropped 0 bases and J dropped 3 bases, with 17 bases sitting between them. The germline gives CDR1 MNHEY, CDR2 SVGAGI. For the CDR3, the DNA is TGTGCCAGCAGTTACTCGATCAATGGGTTCGAAGACTATGGCTACACCTTC. It codes for CASSYSINGFEDYGYTF.

The chain carries TRBV30 and TRBJ1-5; TRBD1 matches 7 bases. This CDR3 is 14 amino acids long. Losses at the gene ends were 3 bases for V and 4 bases for J; bases not matched to a gene: 6. The germline V gene encodes CDR1 GTSNPN and CDR2 SVGIG (reference sequence). The CDR3 nucleotides read TGTGCCTGGAGCGAAAACAGGGGAAATCAGCCCCAGCATTTT. It translates to CAWSENRGNQPQHF.

Points on this clonotype: The junction and the germline gene differ at one end; a read error may be behind it. The V call is TRBV7-2, the J call TRBJ2-5, with D possibly TRBD1 on 6 matching bases. This CDR3 is 17 amino acids long. Germline loops: CDR1 SGHTA, CDR2 FQGNSA. The CDR3 reads CASSENYEQGIGETQYF. The CDR3 DNA follows: TGCGCCAGCAGCGAAAACTACGAGCAGGGGATAGGGGAGACCCAGTACTTC.

This clonotype was counted only a few times. The chain has TRBV2 and TRBJ2-3; the D is unclear. The CDR3 extends over 12 amino acids. Germline-derived CDR1 and CDR2 are SNHLY and FYNNEI. V was pared by 5 bases and J by 3 bases, with 6 bases between. CDR3 in amino acids: CASSYLTDTQYF. The CDR3 nucleotides read TGTGCCAGCAGTTATCTTACAGATACGCAGTATTTT.

The genes are TRBV7-6 and TRBJ1-4; D remains ambiguous. The CDR3 is 14 amino acids. Germline lookup yields CDR1 SGHVS and CDR2 FNYEAQ. V lost 1 base and J lost 7, with 10 bases in between. CDR3 nucleotides: TGTGCCAGCAGCTTAGAGATAGCGGCTGAAAAACTGTTTTTT. It translates to CASSLEIAAEKLFF.

This clonotype was counted once. This may come from a read error, since a much larger clone is one base off. The rearrangement uses TRBV12-3 or TRBV12-4 and TRBJ2-5; tentatively, D is TRBD2 (6 bases). Trimming removed 6 bases at V and 0 bases at J, with 14 bases between. This CDR3 is built from 15 residues. CDR3 in DNA: TGTGCCAGCAGCGCACGGGGGACCTACCAAGAGACCCAGTACTTC. Translated: CASSARGTYQETQYF.

Comment on this clonotype: A much more abundant neighbour one base away suggests this may be a read error. The rearrangement joins TRBV6-5 to TRBJ1-2; TRBD1 matches at 9 bases. Germline V gene data show CDR1 as MNHEY and CDR2 as SVGAGI. The CDR3 runs to 14 residues. V trimming: 4 bases; J trimming: 12 bases; junction bases outside the gene matches: 12. The CDR3 here is CASSLARGQGSHTF. The CDR3 coding sequence is TGTGCCAGCAGTTTAGCGCGGGGACAGGGTTCGCACACCTTC.

This clonotype was seen a handful of times. The V call is TRBV6-6, the J call TRBJ2-7, with D maybe TRBD1 (7 bases). CDR1 is MNHNY, CDR2 SVGAGI, per germline (reference sequence). Trimming shortened V by 5 bases and J by 4 bases, and 18 bases separated the two germline ends. This CDR3 is 15 amino acids long. The CDR3 DNA reads as TGTGCCAGCAGTGGAACAGGGGAGGCGGCGTACGAGCAGTACTTC. Translation gives CASSGTGEAAYEQYF.

This clonotype has a handful of counts. V and J are TRBV4-1 and TRBJ2-2; D may be TRBD1 (6 bases). This CDR3 region has 16 residues. CDR1 is MGHRA, CDR2 YSYEKL, per germline. V lost 4 bases to trimming and J lost 2 bases, with 14 bases between them. CDR3 nucleotides: TGCGCCAGCAGCCGACGACAGGAACTTAACACCGGGGAGCTGTTTTTT. Its protein is CASSRRQELNTGELFF.

Notes on this clonotype: A read error may explain this, as a much larger clone is one base away. This sequence joins TRBV6-6 and TRBJ1-6; D remains unclear. CDR1 is MNHNY, CDR2 SVGAGI, per germline (reference sequence). This CDR3 comprises 12 residues. Trimming removed 4 bases from V and 11 bases from J, with 9 bases in between. CDR3 sequence: CASSFMDAPLHF. The CDR3 DNA is TGTGCCAGCAGTTTTATGGATGCACCCCTCCACTTT.

This clonotype has more than one count but fewer than ten. The chain carries TRBV5-1 and TRBJ2-2; D may be TRBD2 (5 bases). CDR3 size: 13 residues. The V and J ends lost 4 bases and 4 bases respectively, with 8 bases between them. Germline V lookup: CDR1 SGHRS, CDR2 YFSETQ. CDR3 amino acids: CASSAGLTGELFF. CDR3 in DNA: TGCGCCAGCAGCGCCGGACTCACCGGGGAGCTGTTTTTT.

Ten or more counts support this clonotype. V usage is TRBV5-1 and J usage is TRBJ1-6; D perhaps matches TRBD1 (5 bases). CDR1 and CDR2 (germline): SGHRS, YFSETQ. Trimming shortened V by 4 bases and J by 8 bases, and 16 bases separated the two germline ends. CDR3 length: 15 residues. CDR3 sequence (DNA): TGCGCCAGCAGCCTTCGGGGGGACGCTGATTCACCCCTCCACTTT. It yields the protein CASSLRGDADSPLHF.

The rearrangement uses TRBV19 and TRBJ2-3; D is unresolved. This CDR3 comprises 12 residues. Germline values: CDR1 LNHDA, CDR2 SQIVND (reference sequence). Trimming removed 7 bases at V and 6 bases at J, with 11 bases between. The CDR3 DNA sequence: TGTGCCAGTAAAAATCACGGTGATACGCAGTATTTT. It translates to CASKNHGDTQYF.

The chain combines TRBV12-3 or TRBV12-4 with TRBJ1-3; 10 positions agree with TRBD1. V was clipped by 6 bases and J by 8 bases; unmatched bases: 7. The CDR3 contains 14 residues. This CDR3 is CASSPGQGVHTIYF. CDR3 bases: TGTGCCAGCAGCCCTGGACAGGGGGTGCACACCATATATTTT.

This clonotype appeared a few times. The chain carries TRBV2 and TRBJ2-5, with D uncertain. The V gene's germline CDR1 is SNHLY and CDR2 FYNNEI. V gave up 3 bases and J gave up 1 base, with 9 bases separating them. This CDR3 region has 14 residues. The chain's CDR3 is CASSDSVFQETQYF. In DNA, the CDR3 is TGTGCCAGCAGTGATTCGGTATTCCAAGAGACCCAGTACTTC.

The table lists this clonotype with many counts. V usage is TRBV5-1 and J usage is TRBJ2-5; no definite D call. Trimming removed 4 bases from V and 5 bases from J, with 12 bases in between. The germline gives CDR1 SGHRS, CDR2 YFSETQ. The CDR3 has 13 amino acids. Here the CDR3 reads CASSKTVEETQYF. Here the CDR3 DNA reads TGCGCCAGCAGCAAGACGGTTGAGGAGACCCAGTACTTC.

This sequence joins TRBV25-1 and TRBJ2-5; D gene unclear. The V gene lost 8 bases and the J gene lost 2 bases, with 21 bases spanning the gap. CDR3 length: 16 amino acids. The germline V gene encodes CDR1 MGHDK and CDR2 SYGVNS. In nucleotides, the CDR3 is TGTGCCAGCTCACCACCGGGTGGATCAGATCAAGAGACCCAGTACTTC. It is translated as CASSPPGGSDQETQYF.

This chain joins TRBV2 and TRBJ1-1; D might be TRBD1 (6 bases). The CDR3 runs to 16 residues. Germline V gene lookup returns CDR1 SNHLY and CDR2 FYNNEI. With 5 bases removed from V and 2 bases from J, the gap between germline ends came to 18 bases. The CDR3, as DNA: TGTGCCAGCAGTAAAGAGTATGGACAGCTTAACACTGAAGCTTTCTTT. Protein product: CASSKEYGQLNTEAFF. Full variable domain (outside the CDR3, taken from reference TRBV2 and TRBJ1-1): EPEVTQTPSHQVTQMGQEVILRCVPISNHLYFYWYRQILGQKVEFLVSFYNNEISEKSEIFDDQFSVERPDGSNFTLKIRSTKLEDSAMYFCASSKEYGQLNTEAFFGQGTRLTVV.

There are many counts of this clonotype. The chain joins TRBV20-1 to TRBJ2-5, with D perhaps TRBD2 (6 bases). This CDR3 has 12 amino acids. The germline V gene has CDR1 DFQATT and CDR2 SNEGSKA (reference sequence). The V gene lost 6 bases and the J gene lost 5 bases, with 13 bases spanning the gap. CDR3 amino acids: CSAAAGGETQYF. The CDR3 nucleotides read TGCAGTGCCGCAGCGGGTGGGGAGACCCAGTACTTC.

Here the CDR3 reads CASRGLEKTQYF. The CDR3 nucleotides are TGTGCCAGCAGGGGGCTAGAGAAGACCCAGTACTTC. The chain carries TRBV25-1 and TRBJ2-5; D possibly corresponds to TRBD1 (5 bases). The CDR3 has 12 residues. The V gene's germline CDR1 is MGHDK and CDR2 SYGVNS. The V end lost 6 bases, the J end lost 6 bases, and 11 bases lay between the germline ends.

With regard to this clonotype: A clone one base away is much larger, so this may be a read error. The chain joins TRBV20-1 to TRBJ1-4; D call uncertain. This CDR3 comprises 12 residues. Per the germline V gene, CDR1 is DFQATT and CDR2 is SNEGSKA (reference sequence). The CDR3 bases are TGCAGTGCTGGAGACTTTGGTGAAAAACTGTTTTTT. Protein: CSAGDFGEKLFF.

Notes on this clonotype: One end of the junction does not line up with germline, which may come from a read error. The chain employs TRBV19 and TRBJ2-6; D is unclear. Looked up from germline, CDR1 is LNHDA and CDR2 is SQIVND (reference sequence). The length of the CDR3 is 9 residues. The CDR3 sequence: CASSIGKGF. The CDR3 DNA reads TGTGCCAGTAGTATTGGGAAGGGTTTC.

V gene TRBV7-8 combines with J gene TRBJ2-6, with D possibly TRBD2 on 5 matching bases. The germline V and J ends were trimmed by 6 bases and 18 bases, with 12 bases remaining between them. The germline V gene encodes CDR1 SGHVS and CDR2 FQNEAQ. The CDR3 consists of 10 residues. In DNA form, the CDR3 reads TGTGCCAGCAGTTGGGAGTTTCGGACTTTC. Its translation: CASSWEFRTF.

In its sample, this clonotype was seen many times. The gene calls are TRBV9 and TRBJ1-4; D remains unclear. The germline V and J ends were trimmed by 0 bases and 0 bases, with 6 bases remaining between them. The CDR3 runs to 15 residues. The germline gives CDR1 SGDLS, CDR2 YYNGEE. This chain's CDR3 is CASSVDVSTNEKLFF. The CDR3 bases are TGTGCCAGCAGCGTAGACGTCTCAACTAATGAAAAACTGTTTTTT.

V is TRBV24-1 and J is TRBJ2-5; either TRBD1 or TRBD2 may fit D (7 bases each). Deletions cut 0 bases from V and 5 bases from J, with 21 bases between. The germline gives CDR1 KGHDR, CDR2 SFDVKD. This CDR3 contains 18 residues. For the CDR3, the DNA is TGTGCCACCAGTGATTTGAAGGGGGCTAGCGGCCGGCTGGAGACCCAGTACTTC. Translating it yields CATSDLKGASGRLETQYF.

Ten or more counts support this clonotype. The rearrangement uses TRBV9 and TRBJ1-1, with D possibly matching TRBD1 (6 bases). The germline V and J ends were trimmed by 3 bases and 0 bases, with 12 bases remaining between them. The CDR3 extends over 15 amino acids. Germline-derived CDR1 and CDR2 are SGDLS and YYNGEE. CDR3 sequence: CASSAEQGLNTEAFF. The DNA for the CDR3 is TGTGCCAGCAGCGCGGAACAGGGTCTGAACACTGAAGCTTTCTTT.

The gene calls are TRBV27 and TRBJ1-2; D is unclear. The V end was cut by 7 bases, the J end by 2 bases, with 8 bases between. CDR1 is MNHEY, CDR2 SMNVEV, per germline (reference sequence). This CDR3 comprises 12 residues. DNA of the CDR3: TGTGCCAGCAAAGAGGCGAACTATGGCTACACCTTC. Translation: CASKEANYGYTF.

The table lists this clonotype with a few counts. The chain couples TRBV10-3 to TRBJ2-6; D perhaps matches TRBD1 (5 bases). CDR1 is ENHRY, CDR2 SYGVKD, per germline. The ends were cut back, 2 bases at V and 0 bases at J, with 8 bases in the middle. CDR3 length: 16 amino acids. CDR3: CAISEGQGSGANVLTF. CDR3 DNA sequence: TGTGCCATCAGTGAGGGGCAGGGCTCTGGGGCCAACGTCCTGACTTTC.

This clonotype was found many times. V usage is TRBV5-8 and J usage is TRBJ2-6; D is unresolved. The germline V and J ends were trimmed by 0 bases and 1 base, with 5 bases remaining between them. Germline CDR1 and CDR2: SGHTS and YDEGEE. The CDR3 runs 15 residues. CDR3 amino acids: CASSLDQSGANVLTF. DNA of the CDR3: TGTGCCAGCAGCTTGGATCAGTCTGGGGCCAACGTCCTGACTTTC.